These 29 T cell receptor beta chains originate from one sample sequenced in a study of human T cells and chemical hapten exposure. Via MiXCR, TCRdb re-called the RACE reads, giving one row per CDR3 protein. The sample has approximately 96,000 distinct CDR3 sequences; 9.3% are singletons. Documented time point: patch test 2, 6 weeks after DPC sensitization. Specified treatment: therapeutic diphenylcyclopropenone sensitization with weekly scalp DPC. The starting material was whole blood, obtained in connection with sensitization to the hapten diphenylcyclopropenone (DPC). These receptor sequences come from a woman between 40 and 55 years old with alopecia areata. Some clones in this sample may be carry-over from other donors' samples.

Many counts were recorded for this clonotype. The rearrangement joins TRBV20-1 to TRBJ2-3; D gene ambiguous. Trimming stripped 3 bases from V and 8 bases from J, with 6 bases between. Germline V CDR1 and CDR2: DFQATT, SNEGSKA (reference sequence). This CDR3 contains 10 residues. Here the CDR3 DNA reads TGCAGTGCTAGCTTCGGTACGCAGTATTTT. Translated: CSASFGTQYF.

Worth noting for this clonotype: One end of the junction varies from germline; a read error may be responsible. This chain uses TRBV20-1 with TRBJ1-2; D may be TRBD1 (6 bases). The germline CDR1 and CDR2 sequences are DFQATT and SNEGSKA (reference sequence). The CDR3 is made up of 11 amino acids. CDR3 loop: CSARGLAGTYF. The DNA of the CDR3 is TGCAGTGCTAGGGGTCTCGCCGGGACATACTTC.

The chain has TRBV20-1 and TRBJ2-3, with D possibly matching TRBD1 (6 bases). CDR3 size: 14 residues. Trimming left V 5 bases short and J 0 bases short, with 12 bases between. The V gene's germline CDR1 is DFQATT and CDR2 SNEGSKA (reference sequence). CDR3 in DNA: TGCAGTGCTCCGGACAGTGGGAGCACAGATACGCAGTATTTT. It encodes CSAPDSGSTDTQYF.

J is TRBJ1-4 and V is TRBV20-1; tentative D call: TRBD1 (5 bases). Germline V lookup: CDR1 DFQATT, CDR2 SNEGSKA (reference sequence). The V gene lost 1 base and the J gene lost 6 bases, with 6 bases spanning the gap. The CDR3 is 12 residues long. CDR3 DNA sequence: TGCAGTGCTAGAGGGGGCGATGAAAAACTGTTTTTT. Protein: CSARGGDEKLFF.

This clonotype occurred a few times. The chain joins TRBV5-1 to TRBJ2-5; 8 bases are a match to TRBD1. Germline V lookup: CDR1 SGHRS, CDR2 YFSETQ. With V trimmed by 3 bases and J by 5 bases, 12 bases remained unmatched. The CDR3 contains 16 residues. The CDR3 DNA is TGCGCCAGCAGCTCTATTTACCAGGGGGCGCGGGAGACCCAGTACTTC. Translation gives CASSSIYQGARETQYF.

This clonotype came up a few times. The rearrangement uses TRBV12-3 or TRBV12-4 and TRBJ1-1; no clear D gene. The CDR3 spans 13 residues. The V gene lost 3 bases and the J gene lost 8 bases, with 13 bases spanning the gap. The CDR3 bases are TGTGCCAGCAGTTTCGGGCCTCCGGCGGAAGCTTTCTTT. Its protein is CASSFGPPAEAFF.

This clonotype was observed many times. This chain uses TRBV28 with TRBJ2-7; 8 positions match TRBD1. The CDR3 contains 15 residues. J was trimmed by 0 bases and V by 4 bases; bases with no gene match: 5. Germline-derived CDR1 and CDR2 are MDHEN and SYDVKM. The CDR3 nucleotides are TGTGCCAGCAGTTCACCAGGGGGCTTCTCCTACGAGCAGTACTTC. It codes for CASSSPGGFSYEQYF.

As concerns this clonotype: This could be a read error, since a much larger clone is one nucleotide away. The rearrangement joins TRBV9 to TRBJ2-3; 8 bases are shared with TRBD2. Germline V gives CDR1 SGDLS, CDR2 YYNGEE. Trimming cost V 0 bases and J 0 bases; bases outside gene matches: 3. This CDR3 is 16 amino acids long. The CDR3 loop reads CASSVGASGSTDTQYF. The CDR3 coding sequence is TGTGCCAGCAGCGTAGGGGCTAGCGGGAGCACAGATACGCAGTATTTT.

This clonotype was recorded only once. The chain has TRBV6-5 and TRBJ2-3, with D possibly called TRBD1 or TRBD2 (5 bases each). Trimming stripped 2 bases from V and 8 bases from J, with 14 bases between. The CDR3 has 14 amino acids. Per the germline V gene, CDR1 is MNHEY and CDR2 is SVGAGI. In DNA form, the CDR3 reads TGTGCCAGCAGTTACGGAACGGGGCTAGGTACGCAGTATTTT. Amino acids: CASSYGTGLGTQYF.

This clonotype was detected many times. The J gene is TRBJ2-6, the V gene TRBV5-1; D ambiguous. Germline lookup yields CDR1 SGHRS and CDR2 YFSETQ. The V end lost 1 base, the J end lost 1 base, and 12 bases lay between the germline ends. This CDR3 is 17 amino acids long. CDR3: CASSLRRSESGANVLTF. The DNA of the CDR3 is TGCGCCAGCAGCTTGCGCCGAAGTGAATCTGGGGCCAACGTCCTGACTTTC. Drawing the rest from reference TRBV5-1 and TRBJ2-6, the complete variable domain is KAGVTQTPRYLIKTRGQQVTLSCSPISGHRSVSWYQQTPGQGLQFLFEYFSETQRNKGNFPGRFSGRQFSNSRSEMNVSTLELGDSALYLCASSLRRSESGANVLTFGAGSRLTVL.

This clonotype was counted ten times or more. V gene TRBV28 combines with J gene TRBJ2-7, with 8 bases fitting TRBD2. V trimming: 8 bases; J trimming: 2 bases; junction bases outside the gene matches: 5. Per germline, CDR1 MDHEN and CDR2 SYDVKM. The CDR3 spans 13 residues. The CDR3 region has the DNA TGTGCCAGCTTTAGCGGGATCCCCTACGAGCAGTACTTC. It encodes CASFSGIPYEQYF.

The rearrangement links TRBV14 to TRBJ2-5; D gene ambiguous. With 5 bases removed from V and 5 bases from J, the gap between germline ends came to 9 bases. The CDR3 has 12 residues. Germline V gene lookup returns CDR1 SGHDN and CDR2 FVKESK. The CDR3 DNA reads as TGTGCCAGCAGCTACCTTCGGGAGACCCAGTACTTC. This codes for CASSYLRETQYF.

In this sample, this clonotype turned up a few times. The chain couples TRBV10-3 to TRBJ2-1; TRBD1 matches 7 bases. Trimming took 7 bases from V and 2 from J; bases not matched to a gene: 8. The CDR3 consists of 15 residues. Germline loops: CDR1 ENHRY, CDR2 SYGVKD. In DNA, the CDR3 is TGTGCCATCACTCAGGGGCAGGGGGCCTACAATGAGCAGTTCTTC. Protein product: CAITQGQGAYNEQFF.

This clonotype has ten or more counts. The V and J genes are TRBV5-6 and TRBJ2-2; D is ambiguous. Germline assignment: CDR1 SGHDT and CDR2 YYEEEE. The CDR3 consists of 13 residues. Trimming cost V 2 bases and J 1 base, with 3 bases left between them. The CDR3 region is CASSLQNTGELFF. DNA of the CDR3: TGTGCCAGCAGCTTACAGAACACCGGGGAGCTGTTTTTT.

This clonotype was observed many times. This chain uses TRBV6-6 with TRBJ2-7, with D possibly being TRBD1 (6 bases). The CDR3 contains 13 residues. Germline assignment: CDR1 MNHNY and CDR2 SVGAGI (reference sequence). Trimming shortened V by 7 bases and J by 3 bases, and 13 bases separated the two germline ends. CDR3 bases: TGTGCCAGCACGAGGGGGAGTTTCTACGAGCAGTACTTC. This sequence encodes CASTRGSFYEQYF.

V is TRBV5-4 and J is TRBJ2-7; D is perhaps TRBD1 (5 bases). V was cut by 0 bases and J by 0 bases, with 7 bases left in between. CDR1 is SGHNT, CDR2 YYREEE, per germline (reference sequence). The CDR3 spans 14 residues. CDR3 coding DNA: TGTGCCAGCAGCTTGGGACAGAGCTCCTACGAGCAGTACTTC. Protein sequence: CASSLGQSSYEQYF.

This clonotype was counted many times. The chain recombines TRBV28 with TRBJ2-1, with D possibly being TRBD1 (5 bases). V was pared by 5 bases and J by 0 bases, with 23 bases between. CDR1 and CDR2 (germline): MDHEN, SYDVKM. The CDR3 spans 19 residues. The CDR3 here is CASSPFRGRAPSSYNEQFF. In DNA form, the CDR3 reads TGTGCCAGCAGTCCCTTTAGGGGCCGCGCCCCTAGCTCCTACAATGAGCAGTTCTTC.

At least ten counts were recorded for this clonotype. J is TRBJ1-1 and V is TRBV28; a possible D gene is TRBD1 (5 bases). V lost 6 bases to trimming and J lost 6 bases, with 11 bases between them. Germline V CDR1 and CDR2: MDHEN, SYDVKM. This CDR3 region has 12 residues. CDR3 DNA sequence: TGTGCCAGCAGCCGCCCGGGGGCTGAAGCTTTCTTT. Amino acids: CASSRPGAEAFF.

This clonotype has a handful of counts. This sequence joins TRBV20-1 and TRBJ2-6; TRBD2 might be the D (6 bases). The CDR3 contains 17 residues. Looked up from germline, CDR1 is DFQATT and CDR2 is SNEGSKA (reference sequence). Between the trimmed V and J ends, which lost 3 bases and 6 bases, there was a span of 21 bases. The CDR3 DNA sequence: TGCAGTGCTAGCCCTGGGGCCGGGGGTGGAGAGGCCAACGTCCTGACTTTC. Its translation: CSASPGAGGGEANVLTF.

The chain is built from TRBV5-8 and TRBJ1-1; TRBD1 aligns across 10 bases. CDR3 length equals 15 residues. Germline V lookup: CDR1 SGHTS, CDR2 YDEGEE. V dropped 4 bases and J dropped 5; count of bases not matched to a gene: 8. CDR3 in amino acids: CASSPGGQGMTEAFF. CDR3 sequence (DNA): TGTGCCAGCAGCCCCGGGGGACAGGGGATGACTGAAGCTTTCTTT.

Worth noting for this clonotype: The germline gene is not matched at one end of the junction; a read error may be the cause. The chain employs TRBV28 and TRBJ2-6; D ambiguous. Germline V gene data show CDR1 as MDHEN and CDR2 as SYDVKM. CDR3 length: 14 amino acids. For the CDR3, the DNA is TGTGCCAGCCGTTTGAGCTCTGGGGCCAACGTCCTGACTTTC. Its protein product is CASRLSSGANVLTF.

To note about this clonotype: One end of the junction does not line up with germline, which may come from a read error. The rearrangement uses TRBV7-2 and TRBJ1-2; a weak D match, TRBD1 (6 bases). This CDR3 region has 13 residues. Germline CDR1 is SGHTA and CDR2 is FQGNSA. The CDR3 sequence: CASSRNAGGLLPF. CDR3 in DNA: TGTGCCAGCAGCCGCAACGCGGGGGGGCTTCTTCCTTTC.

This clonotype was observed at least ten times. The chain couples TRBV6-6 to TRBJ1-5; a weak D match, TRBD1 (5 bases). Trimming stripped 2 bases from V and 2 bases from J, with 10 bases between. The CDR3 has 15 residues. Germline assignment: CDR1 MNHNY and CDR2 SVGAGI (reference sequence). CDR3 sequence: CASSYGGEGNQPQHF. CDR3 nucleotide sequence: TGTGCCAGCAGTTACGGAGGGGAAGGCAATCAGCCCCAGCATTTT.

This clonotype was seen repeatedly, ten times or more. The chain combines TRBV6-5 with TRBJ1-1; TRBD1 might be the D (5 bases). This CDR3 comprises 13 residues. V gave up 6 bases and J gave up 5 bases, with 13 bases separating them. CDR1 and CDR2 from the germline V gene are MNHEY and SVGAGI. CDR3 sequence reads: CASRGPGMTEAFF. The CDR3 DNA reads TGTGCCAGCAGGGGACCTGGGATGACTGAAGCTTTCTTT.

This clonotype was counted once. A much larger clone lies one base from this, so it may be a read error. The chain recombines TRBV6-2 or TRBV6-3 with TRBJ2-5; D possibly matches TRBD1 or TRBD2 (5 bases each). Germline loops: CDR1 MNHEY, CDR2 SVGEGT. The ends were cut back, 5 bases at V and 5 bases at J, with 15 bases in the middle. This CDR3 comprises 14 residues. The CDR3 DNA sequence: TGTGCCAGCAGTAGTTTCGGGGCAGAGGAGACCCAGTACTTC. Its translation is CASSSFGAEETQYF.

This clonotype was detected many times. This rearrangement joins TRBV19 to TRBJ2-5; maybe TRBD1 (5 bases). V was trimmed by 4 bases and J by 3 bases, leaving 12 bases between them. Per germline, CDR1 LNHDA and CDR2 SQIVND (reference sequence). The CDR3 extends over 14 amino acids. The CDR3 sequence is CASSSEGAKETQYF. Here the CDR3 DNA reads TGTGCCAGTAGTAGTGAAGGGGCGAAAGAGACCCAGTACTTC.

The table lists this clonotype with many counts. The V gene is TRBV3-1, the J gene TRBJ2-7; D is perhaps TRBD1 or TRBD2 (6 bases each). Germline V gene sequence: CDR1 LGHDT, CDR2 YNNKEL (reference sequence). The CDR3 runs 16 residues. V was trimmed by 0 bases and J by 2 bases, leaving 14 bases between them. CDR3 region: CASSQEGASVTYEQYF. CDR3 sequence (DNA): TGTGCCAGCAGCCAAGAGGGGGCTAGCGTCACCTACGAGCAGTACTTC.

This clonotype was counted at least ten times. This rearrangement joins TRBV28 to TRBJ2-5, with D maybe TRBD1 (6 bases). The CDR3 consists of 13 residues. The ends were cut back, 5 bases at V and 0 bases at J, with 7 bases in the middle. The germline V gene has CDR1 MDHEN and CDR2 SYDVKM. Written as DNA, the CDR3 is TGTGCCAGCAGTCGGGACAACCAAGAGACCCAGTACTTC. Its translation: CASSRDNQETQYF.

This clonotype was seen only a few times. Here the CDR3 DNA reads TGTGCCAGCAGCCCACAGCCTAACTATGGCTACACCTTC. It specifies CASSPQPNYGYTF. V is TRBV7-9 and J is TRBJ1-2; D uncertain. The CDR3 is 13 residues long. V shed 5 bases and J shed 0 bases, with 7 bases lying between them. Germline loops: CDR1 SEHNR, CDR2 FQNEAQ (reference sequence).